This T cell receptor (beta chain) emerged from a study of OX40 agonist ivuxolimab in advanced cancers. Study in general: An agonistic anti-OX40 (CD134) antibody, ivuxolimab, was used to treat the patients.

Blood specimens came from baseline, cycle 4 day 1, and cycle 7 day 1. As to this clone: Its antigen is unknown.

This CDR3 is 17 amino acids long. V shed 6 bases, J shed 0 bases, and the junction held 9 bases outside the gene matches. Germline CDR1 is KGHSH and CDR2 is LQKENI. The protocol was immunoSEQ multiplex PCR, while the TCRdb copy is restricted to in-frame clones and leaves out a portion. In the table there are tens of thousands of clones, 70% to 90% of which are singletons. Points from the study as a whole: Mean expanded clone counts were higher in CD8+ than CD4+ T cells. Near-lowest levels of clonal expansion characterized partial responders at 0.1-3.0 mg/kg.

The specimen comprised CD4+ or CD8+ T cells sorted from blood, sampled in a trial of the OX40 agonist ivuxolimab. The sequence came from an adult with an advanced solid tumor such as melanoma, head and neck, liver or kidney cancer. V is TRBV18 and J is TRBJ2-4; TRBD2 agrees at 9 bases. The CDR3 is CASSLNLAGLAKNIQYF. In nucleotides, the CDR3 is TGTGCCAGCTCCCTAAATCTAGCGGGGTTAGCCAAAAACATTCAGTACTTC.